The sequence of this TCR beta chain was determined in a study of T cells in Graves' hyperthyroidism and ophthalmopathy (dated by TCRdb to between 2019 and 2020). At the level of the whole study: Peripheral blood samples were taken at initial diagnosis, before any treatment was given. To identify TCR V-J signatures that set the groups apart, the researchers used a discovery cohort of about a hundred patients, made up of 40 to 45 with Graves' ophthalmopathy and around 58 with stable Graves' hyperthyroidism. An independent validation cohort of under 20 hyperthyroidism patients and about 15 patients who later progressed to ophthalmopathy tested prospective prediction of ophthalmopathy. The approximately 97 discovery patients were randomly divided into training and test sets at a 7:3 ratio. In about six Graves' hyperthyroidism patients, the study also compared T-cell repertoires from thyroid tissue with T-cell repertoires from blood. After sampling, hyperthyroidism patients received methimazole starting at 30 mg daily, and ophthalmopathy patients received high-dose intravenous methylprednisolone. The paper describes TCR Vbeta CDR3 sequencing of 140 or so peripheral blood samples, made up of fewer than 50 ophthalmopathy patients, some 76 hyperthyroidism patients and 17 progressor patients.

Amplification of TCR beta CDR3 regions was carried out from RNA transcripts. For the first round of RT-PCR on the TCR CDR3, the HTBI primer set was used together with the Qiagen OneStep RT-PCR kit. A second multiplex PCR round built the libraries, followed by size selection and purification. Sequencing of the libraries was done on an Illumina HiSeq2000 using paired-end 100 bp reads. The published analysis was carried out like this. SOAPnuke was used to process the raw data, throwing out any read that contained adapters or uncalled bases, had a mean Phred below 15, or lacked an exact constant-primer or identifier match. COPE v1.2.5 was used to merge high-quality paired reads, and clonotypes were defined as unique nucleotide sequences. MiTCR v1.1 was used to align the clonotypes against IMGT TRBV, TRBD and TRBJ reference segments. The analysis included only V-J combinations with a frequency above 0.0001, which together covered approximately 99% of the repertoires. A TCS score was defined as the ratio between F50 (clonal expansion) and ExV (chaos), using BLOSUM62-based TCRdist between CDR3 peptides within each V-J. Welch's t-statistics and random forest reduced fewer than 550 V-J features to around 14, which were used in a naive Bayes classifier (R e1071). Using fastp at Q25 and MiXCR, TCRdb reprocessed the public reads and kept productive beta chains. One record per CDR3 amino acid sequence lists the most common genes and DNA. The V and J calls were not made by the authors but by TCRdb's processing. The sample table records roughly 580,000 distinct CDR3 sequences; 14% of these occur just once. 5% to 7% of the sample comes from the top ten.

Hyperthyroidism patients were aged 18 to 65 years and newly diagnosed, with disease duration of less than 2 months. The study excluded patients with uncontrolled infections, other autoimmune diseases, pregnancy or lactation. Diagnoses relied on clinical symptoms, serum thyroxine and TRAb, thyroid ultrasound and orbital computed tomography. Blood from progressor patients was drawn when they were first diagnosed with hyperthyroidism, before any ophthalmopathy symptoms appeared. PBMCs were isolated from 7.5 to 10 ml of fresh peripheral blood by Ficoll-Paque density gradient centrifugation. Patients classed as progressors first received a Graves' hyperthyroidism diagnosis and then went on to develop ophthalmopathy during follow-up. Total RNA was extracted using Trizol reagent, and RNA quality was assessed on an Agilent 2100 Bioanalyzer. The paper's findings and limits, for the study overall: A 13 V-J signature model separated ophthalmopathy from stable hyperthyroidism, with approximately 87% sensitivity and roughly 81% specificity in cross-validation and 80%/75% in testing. During validation, the model predicted progression to ophthalmopathy a median of approximately 6 months ahead of onset, with roughly 65% sensitivity and more than 72% specificity. No statistical method was used to fix the sample size in advance, and group allocation was not hidden from the investigators. Most expanded thyroid clonotypes (frequency above 0.001) were also found in blood, which suggests that blood repertoires may mirror thyroid immune responses.

This clonotype was seen more than once but under ten times. Its antigen specificity is not known. No qualities accompany the bases; no much larger clone lies one base away. Sequenced: blood. This clonotype was obtained from a woman in her 30s with Graves' hyperthyroidism that later progressed to Graves' ophthalmopathy.

The CDR3 protein sequence reads: CASSLPGPRSYEQYF. The nucleotide sequence is TGTGCCAGCAGCCTGCCGGGACCGCGCTCCTACGAGCAGTACTTC. Recombination connected TRBV3-1 to TRBJ2-7, with the D call perhaps TRBD1 or TRBD2, each one matching 5 bases. The CDR3 holds 15 amino acids from the cysteine to the phenylalanine. Kept here is only the CDR3 DNA, which spans 45 bases and is read in frame from base 1. CDR1 and CDR2, per the germline V gene (reference sequence), are LGHDT and YNNKEL. At the junction V is shortened by 4 bases and J by 0 bases, with 13 bases in between.